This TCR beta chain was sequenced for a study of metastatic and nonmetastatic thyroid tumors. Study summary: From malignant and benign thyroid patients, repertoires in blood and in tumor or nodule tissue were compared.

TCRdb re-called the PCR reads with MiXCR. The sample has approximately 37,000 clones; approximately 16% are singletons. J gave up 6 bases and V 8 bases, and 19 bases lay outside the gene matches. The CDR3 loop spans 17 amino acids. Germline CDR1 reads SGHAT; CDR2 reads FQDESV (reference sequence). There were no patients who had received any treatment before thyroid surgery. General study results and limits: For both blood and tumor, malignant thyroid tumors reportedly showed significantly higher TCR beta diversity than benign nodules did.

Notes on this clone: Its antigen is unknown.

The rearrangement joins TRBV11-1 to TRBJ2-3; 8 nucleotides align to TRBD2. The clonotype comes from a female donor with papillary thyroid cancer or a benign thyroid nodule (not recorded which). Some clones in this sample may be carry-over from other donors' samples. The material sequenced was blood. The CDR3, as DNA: TGTGCCAGCTCCCCGGGACTAGGAGTCTTCATTTGGGATACGCAGTATTTT. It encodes CASSPGLGVFIWDTQYF.